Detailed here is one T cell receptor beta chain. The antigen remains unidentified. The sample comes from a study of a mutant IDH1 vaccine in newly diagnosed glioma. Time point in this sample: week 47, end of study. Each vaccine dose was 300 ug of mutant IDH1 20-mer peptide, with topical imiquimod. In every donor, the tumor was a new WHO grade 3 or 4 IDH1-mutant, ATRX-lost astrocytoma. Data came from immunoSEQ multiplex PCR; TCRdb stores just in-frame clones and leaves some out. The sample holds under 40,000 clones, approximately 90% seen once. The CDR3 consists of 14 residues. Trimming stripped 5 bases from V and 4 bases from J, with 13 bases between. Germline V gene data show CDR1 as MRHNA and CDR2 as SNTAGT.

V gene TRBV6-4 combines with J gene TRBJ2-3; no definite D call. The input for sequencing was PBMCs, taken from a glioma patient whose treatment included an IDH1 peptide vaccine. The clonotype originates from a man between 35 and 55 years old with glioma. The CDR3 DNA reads TGTGCCAGCAGTTTCTCCGGTGGTGCAGATACGCAGTATTTT. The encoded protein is CASSFSGGADTQYF.